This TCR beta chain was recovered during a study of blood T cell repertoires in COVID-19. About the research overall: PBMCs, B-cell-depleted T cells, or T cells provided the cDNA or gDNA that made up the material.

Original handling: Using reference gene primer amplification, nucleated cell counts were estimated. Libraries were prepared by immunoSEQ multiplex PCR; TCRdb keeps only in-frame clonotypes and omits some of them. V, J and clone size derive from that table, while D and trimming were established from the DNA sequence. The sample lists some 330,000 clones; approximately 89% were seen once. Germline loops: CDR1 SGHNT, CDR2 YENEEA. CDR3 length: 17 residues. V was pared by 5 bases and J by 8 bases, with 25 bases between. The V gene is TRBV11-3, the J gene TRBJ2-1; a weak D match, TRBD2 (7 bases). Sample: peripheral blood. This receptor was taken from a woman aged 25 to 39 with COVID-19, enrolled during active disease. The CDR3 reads CASSVPRISRGLDEQFF. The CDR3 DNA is TGTGCCAGCAGCGTCCCCAGGATTTCGCGGGGGCTCGATGAGCAGTTCTTC.